This T cell receptor (beta chain) was found in a study of technical replicates of blood from a handful of donors. The CDR3 length is 13 residues. The junction had 8 bases not matched to a gene; V was cut back by 10 bases and J by 4 bases. The V gene's germline CDR1 is SEHNR and CDR2 FQNEAQ (reference sequence). Using immunoSEQ multiplex PCR, the repertoire was profiled, and TCRdb retains in-frame clones only, with some absent. The repertoire holds tens of thousands of clones, with over 85% as singletons. The TCR comes from a human donor in good health. The J gene is TRBJ2-7, the V gene TRBV7-9; TRBD2 aligns across 9 bases. Material: T cells isolated from PBMCs. The CDR3 DNA reads TGTGCCACCCTCCGGGCGGGAGGGTACGAGCAGTACTTC. Translation gives CATLRAGGYEQYF. Based on the CDR3 plus reference TRBV7-9 and TRBJ2-7, the full variable domain is DTGVSQNPRHKITKRGQNVTFRCDPISEHNRLYWYRQTLGQGPEFLTYFQNEAQLEKSRLLSDRFSAERPKGSFSTLEIQRTEQGDSAMYLCATLRAGGYEQYFGPGTRLTVT.